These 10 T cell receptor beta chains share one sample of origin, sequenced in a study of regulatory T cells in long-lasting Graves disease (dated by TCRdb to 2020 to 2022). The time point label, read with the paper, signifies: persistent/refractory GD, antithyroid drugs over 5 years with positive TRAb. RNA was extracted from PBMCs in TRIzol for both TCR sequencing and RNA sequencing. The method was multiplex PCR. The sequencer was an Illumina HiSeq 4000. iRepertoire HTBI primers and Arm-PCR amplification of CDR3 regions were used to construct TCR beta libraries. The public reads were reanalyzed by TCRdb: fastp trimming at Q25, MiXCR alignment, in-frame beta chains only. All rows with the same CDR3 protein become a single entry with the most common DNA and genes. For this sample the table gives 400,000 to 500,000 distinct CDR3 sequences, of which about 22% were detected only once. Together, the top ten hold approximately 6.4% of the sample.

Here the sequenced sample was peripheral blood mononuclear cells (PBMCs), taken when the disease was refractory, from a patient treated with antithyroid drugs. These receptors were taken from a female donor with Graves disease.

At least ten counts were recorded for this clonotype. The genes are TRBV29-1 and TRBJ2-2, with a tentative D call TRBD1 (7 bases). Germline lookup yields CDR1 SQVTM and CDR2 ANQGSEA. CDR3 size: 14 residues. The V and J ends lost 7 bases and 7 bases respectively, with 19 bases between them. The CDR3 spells CSAEQGRGVGELFF. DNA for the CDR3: TGCAGCGCGGAACAGGGGCGGGGAGTCGGGGAGCTGTTTTTT.

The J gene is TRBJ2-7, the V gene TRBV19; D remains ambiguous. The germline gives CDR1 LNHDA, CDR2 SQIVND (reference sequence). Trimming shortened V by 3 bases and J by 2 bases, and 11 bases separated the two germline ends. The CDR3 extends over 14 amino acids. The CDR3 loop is CASSIRVSTYEQYF. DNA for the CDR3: TGTGCCAGTAGTATCCGGGTTTCGACCTACGAGCAGTACTTC.

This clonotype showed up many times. CDR3 coding DNA: TGTGCCAGCAGTCCGTACAGGGGGCAAGAGACCCAGTACTTC. This encodes CASSPYRGQETQYF. This sequence joins TRBV28 and TRBJ2-5; 8 bases are shared with TRBD1. V lost 5 bases to trimming and J lost 2 bases; unmatched junction nucleotides: 4. Germline V gene lookup returns CDR1 MDHEN and CDR2 SYDVKM. This CDR3 has 14 amino acids.

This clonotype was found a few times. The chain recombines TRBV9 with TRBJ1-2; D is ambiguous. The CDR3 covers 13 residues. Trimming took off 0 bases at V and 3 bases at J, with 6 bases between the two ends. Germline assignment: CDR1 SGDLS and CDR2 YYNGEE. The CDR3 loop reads CASSVGVDYGYTF. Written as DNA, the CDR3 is TGTGCCAGCAGCGTAGGGGTGGACTATGGCTACACCTTC.

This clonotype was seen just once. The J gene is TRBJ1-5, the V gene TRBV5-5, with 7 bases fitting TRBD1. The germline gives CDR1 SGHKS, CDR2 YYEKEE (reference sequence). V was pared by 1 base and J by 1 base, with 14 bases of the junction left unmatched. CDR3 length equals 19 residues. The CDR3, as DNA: TGTGCCAGCAGCTTGACAGGGACAGATATATTCATAAGCAATCAGCCCCAGCATTTT. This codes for CASSLTGTDIFISNQPQHF.

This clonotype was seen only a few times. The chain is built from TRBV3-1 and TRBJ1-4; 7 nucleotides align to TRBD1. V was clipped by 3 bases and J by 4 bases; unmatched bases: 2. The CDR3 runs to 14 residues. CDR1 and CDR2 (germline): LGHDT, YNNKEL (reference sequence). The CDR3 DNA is TGTGCCAGCAGCCAGACAGGGTATAATGAAAAACTGTTTTTT. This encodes CASSQTGYNEKLFF.

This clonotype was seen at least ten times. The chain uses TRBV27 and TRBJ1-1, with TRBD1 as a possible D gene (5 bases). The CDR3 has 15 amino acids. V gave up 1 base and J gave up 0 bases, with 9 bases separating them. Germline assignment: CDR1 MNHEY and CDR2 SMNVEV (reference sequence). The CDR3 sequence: CASSLWGNLNTEAFF. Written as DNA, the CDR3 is TGTGCCAGCAGTTTATGGGGGAACCTGAACACTGAAGCTTTCTTT.

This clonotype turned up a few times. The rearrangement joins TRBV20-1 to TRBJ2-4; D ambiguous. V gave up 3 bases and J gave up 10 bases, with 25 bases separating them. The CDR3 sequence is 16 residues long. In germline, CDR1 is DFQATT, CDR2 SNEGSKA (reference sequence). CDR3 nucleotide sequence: TGCAGTGCTAGTTATCGGCAGGCCCCCCGATTAAGGATTCAGTACTTC. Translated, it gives CSASYRQAPRLRIQYF.

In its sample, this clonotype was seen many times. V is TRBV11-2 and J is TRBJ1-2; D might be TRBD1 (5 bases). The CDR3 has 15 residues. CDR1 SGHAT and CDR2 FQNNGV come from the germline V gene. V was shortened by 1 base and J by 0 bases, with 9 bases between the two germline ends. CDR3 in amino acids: CASSLGTKANYGYTF. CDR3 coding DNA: TGTGCCAGCAGCTTAGGGACAAAAGCTAACTATGGCTACACCTTC.

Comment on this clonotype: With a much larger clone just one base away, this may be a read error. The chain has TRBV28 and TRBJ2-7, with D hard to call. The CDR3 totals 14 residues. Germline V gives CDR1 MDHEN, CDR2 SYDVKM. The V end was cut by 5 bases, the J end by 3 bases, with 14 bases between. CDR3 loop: CASSPSRYLYEQYF. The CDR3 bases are TGTGCCAGCAGTCCCTCGCGATACCTCTACGAGCAGTACTTC.